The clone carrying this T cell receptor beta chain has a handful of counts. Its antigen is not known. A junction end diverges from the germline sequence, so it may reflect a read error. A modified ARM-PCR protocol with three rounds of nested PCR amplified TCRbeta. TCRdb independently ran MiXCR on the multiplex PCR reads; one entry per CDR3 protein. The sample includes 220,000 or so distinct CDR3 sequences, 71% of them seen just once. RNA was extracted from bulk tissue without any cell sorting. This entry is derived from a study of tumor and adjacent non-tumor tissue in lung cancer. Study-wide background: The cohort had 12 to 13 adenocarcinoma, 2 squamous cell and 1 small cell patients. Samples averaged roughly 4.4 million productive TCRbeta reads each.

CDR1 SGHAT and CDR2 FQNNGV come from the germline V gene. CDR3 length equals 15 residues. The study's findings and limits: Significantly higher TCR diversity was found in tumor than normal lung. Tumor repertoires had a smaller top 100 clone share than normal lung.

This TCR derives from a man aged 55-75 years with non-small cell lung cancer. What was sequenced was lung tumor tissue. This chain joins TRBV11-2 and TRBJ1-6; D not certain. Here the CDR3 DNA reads TGTGCCAGCAGCGTAGAGTCAGGAGACACTTCACCCCTCCACTTT. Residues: CASSVESGDTSPLHF.